Listed here are 3 T cell receptor beta chains from one sample, sequenced in a study of shared clonotypes between healthy human individuals (dated by TCRdb to 2018 to 2020). Libraries came from the immunoSEQ multiplex PCR assay. TCRdb stores this immuneACCESS table with in-frame sequences only. Part of the clones is absent; in the studies checked, under half of the shortfall reflects unresolved V genes, and no reason is known for the rest. This sample holds 1.4 million to 1.5 million clones; roughly 96% were observed only once. The ten most abundant clones make up 0.95% to 1.5% of the sample. Sequenced sample: naive CD4+ T cells sorted from blood. What this sample's cell subset or site label stands for: CD45RA+ positively selected. Every receptor here comes from a man between 25 and 39 years old in good health.

The chain is built from TRBV7-2 and TRBJ1-1; D is unclear. Trimming took 5 bases from V and 2 from J, leaving 18 bases between them. Germline V gives CDR1 SGHTA, CDR2 FQGNSA. This CDR3 has 16 amino acids. The CDR3 sequence is CASSPARSAGNTEAFF. CDR3 nucleotides: TGTGCCAGCAGCCCAGCTCGTTCGGCGGGTAACACTGAAGCTTTCTTT.

This clone has only a few counts. The V gene is TRBV2, the J gene TRBJ1-2, with 8 nucleotides matching TRBD1. Losses at the gene ends were 6 bases for V and 8 bases for J; bases not matched to a gene: 8. Germline-derived CDR1 and CDR2 are SNHLY and FYNNEI. The length of the CDR3 is 13 residues. The CDR3 loop reads CASSEQGEEGYTF. In nucleotides, the CDR3 is TGTGCCAGCAGCGAACAGGGGGAGGAGGGCTACACCTTC.

The sample holds one count of this clone. The chain carries TRBV28 and TRBJ2-2; the D is unclear. With 4 bases removed from V and 5 bases from J, the gap between germline ends came to 8 bases. The CDR3 covers 13 residues. Germline CDR1 and CDR2: MDHEN and SYDVKM. In DNA, the CDR3 is TGTGCCAGCAGTTCCGGGTATACCGGGGAGCTGTTTTTT. Residues: CASSSGYTGELFF.